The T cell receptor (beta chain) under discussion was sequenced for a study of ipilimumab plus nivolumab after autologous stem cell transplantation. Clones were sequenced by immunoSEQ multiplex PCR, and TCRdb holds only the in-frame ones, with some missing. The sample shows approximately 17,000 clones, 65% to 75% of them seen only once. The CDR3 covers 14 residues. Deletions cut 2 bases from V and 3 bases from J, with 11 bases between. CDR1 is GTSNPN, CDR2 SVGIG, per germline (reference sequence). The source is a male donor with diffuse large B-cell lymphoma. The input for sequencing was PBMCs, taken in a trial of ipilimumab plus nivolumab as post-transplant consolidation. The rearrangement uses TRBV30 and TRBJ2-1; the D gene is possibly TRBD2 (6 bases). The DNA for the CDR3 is TGTGCCTGGAGTACTGCGGGATTCTACAATGAGCAGTTCTTC. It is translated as CAWSTAGFYNEQFF.